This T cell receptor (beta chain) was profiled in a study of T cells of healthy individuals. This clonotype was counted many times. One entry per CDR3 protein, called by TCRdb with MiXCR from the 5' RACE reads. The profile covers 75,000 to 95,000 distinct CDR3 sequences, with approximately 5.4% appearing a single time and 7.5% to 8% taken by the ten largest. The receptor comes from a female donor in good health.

CDR3 protein: CASSLRALSYNEQFF. The CDR3 coding sequence is TGTGCCAGCAGCTTGAGGGCTCTCTCCTACAATGAGCAGTTCTTC. V gene TRBV7-9 combines with J gene TRBJ2-1; perhaps TRBD2 as D (5 bases). CDR1 and CDR2 from the germline V gene are SEHNR and FQNEAQ (reference sequence). The CDR3 loop spans 15 amino acids. V lost 3 bases to trimming and J lost 0 bases, with 9 bases between them.